This TCR beta chain was retrieved from a study of T cell responses to AZD1222 COVID-19 vaccine. The study, taken as a whole, reports: Most donors were white British and more were female, and clonal diversity was possibly underestimated. Distributed over spike, vaccine-associated CD4 TCRs predominated at 160-218 and 743-854.

In regard to this clone: Its target is not known.

Clones were sequenced by immunoSEQ multiplex PCR, and TCRdb holds only the in-frame ones, with some missing. The table lists about 110,000 clones, 90% of them singletons. Trimming pared 2 bases from V and 10 bases from J, leaving 9 bases between. Germline loops: CDR1 MNHEY, CDR2 SVGAGI. The CDR3 is 11 residues long. This rearrangement joins TRBV6-5 to TRBJ2-7, with D uncertain. The material sequenced was peripheral blood, taken 28 days after the second AZD1222 dose. The TCR was taken from an adult who received the AZD1222 COVID-19 vaccine. DNA for the CDR3: TGTGCCAGCAGTTACGCCGAGGCTCAGTACTTC. This sequence encodes CASSYAEAQYF.